This is a list of T cell receptor beta chains from one sample in a study of metastatic and nonmetastatic thyroid tumors. Using MiXCR, TCRdb reanalyzed the PCR reads. The sample lists about 27,000 clones; around 20% were seen once. The sample consisted of blood. The receptors stem from a male donor with papillary thyroid cancer or a benign thyroid nodule (not recorded which). Some clones in this sample may be carry-over from other donors' samples. The CDR3 runs from the conserved cysteine through the conserved F or W. The D gene is left open where the match is weak. Some rows have no size entry. The others give once, few or many, or a class for an expanded clone.

v_call	clone_size	d_call	j_call	cdr3_nt	cdr3_aa
TRBV18	NA	NA	TRBJ2-2	TGTGCCAGCTCACCTGAGCTGCACACCGGGGAGCTGATTTTT	CASSPELHTGELIF
TRBV6-2/TRBV6-3	many	NA	TRBJ1-5	TGTGCCAGCGGCGGGCCCAATCAGCCCCAGCATTTT	CASGGPNQPQHF
TRBV7-2	many	NA	TRBJ2-3	TGTGCCAGCAGTTCGCAATCAGCGGTTAGCACAGATACGCAGTATTTT	CASSSQSAVSTDTQYF
TRBV27	many	NA	TRBJ2-7	TGTGCCACAATGGTGGGCTACGAGCAGTACTTC	CATMVGYEQYF
TRBV10-3	many	TRBD1	TRBJ2-3	TGTGCCATCAGTGAGGACAGGGTTTACACAGATACGCAGTATTTT	CAISEDRVYTDTQYF
TRBV27	many	NA	TRBJ2-5	TGTGCCAGCAGTTTATCTAATGTTGGAGAGACCCAGTACTTC	CASSLSNVGETQYF
TRBV7-9	many	NA	TRBJ1-1	TGTGCCAGCAGCTTAGCTGTCCAGGGACACACTGAAGCTTTCTTT	CASSLAVQGHTEAFF
TRBV4-1	medium-sized	NA	TRBJ1-2	TGCGCCAGCAGCCCGTTACTCAGGGTAAACTATGGCTACACCTTC	CASSPLLRVNYGYTF
TRBV7-3	many	TRBD2	TRBJ2-2	TGTGCCAGCAGCTTAATGGCGGGAGCCGGGGAGCTGTTTTTT	CASSLMAGAGELFF
TRBV6-1	many	NA	TRBJ1-2	TGTGCCAGCAGTGACGGACGGTATTATGGCTACACCTTC	CASSDGRYYGYTF
TRBV5-6	many	NA	TRBJ2-2	TGTGCCAGCCTTACACAGGGTACCGGGGAGCTGTTTTTT	CASLTQGTGELFF
TRBV4-1	many	TRBD2	TRBJ2-3	TGCGCCAGCAGCGACGTAGCGGGGGGGCCGGATACGCAGTATTTT	CASSDVAGGPDTQYF
TRBV5-1	many	NA	TRBJ1-3	TGCGCCAGCAAAGAAGGAACAGGGTTTAGCACCATATACTTT	CASKEGTGFSTIYF
TRBV11-2	many	TRBD2	TRBJ2-7	TGTGCCAGCAGCCCCGGGCTAGCGGGAGGAGGCTACGAGCAGTACTTC	CASSPGLAGGGYEQYF
TRBV2	many	TRBD1	TRBJ2-1	TGTGCCAGCAGGGCGACCAGGGGGCTCACCTACAATGAGCAGTTCTTC	CASRATRGLTYNEQFF
TRBV20-1	NA	TRBD2	TRBJ2-1	TGCAGTGCTAGTCCGAGCGGGAGCTCCTACAATGAGCAGATCTTC	CSASPSGSSYNEQIF
TRBV11-2	many	NA	TRBJ1-1	TGTGCCAGCAGCCCGTGGACAGAGAACACTGAAGCTTTCTTT	CASSPWTENTEAFF
TRBV5-2	once	NA	TRBJ2-3	TGTGCCAGCAACTTGACAATCACTAGCACAGATACGCAGTATTTT	CASNLTITSTDTQYF
TRBV12-3/TRBV12-4	few	TRBD1	TRBJ1-5	TGTGCCAGCAGCCTAGGTGCAGGGGGCGTCTTTCAGCCCCAGCATTTT	CASSLGAGGVFQPQHF
TRBV30	NA	NA	TRBJ1-4	TGTGTCTGGAGTCTGGGGTCGGAAAAACCGTTTTTT	CVWSLGSEKPFF
TRBV10-1	many	NA	TRBJ2-5	TGCGCCAGCAGTCCGGGTAGAGGGACACCTCAAGAGACCCAGTACTTC	CASSPGRGTPQETQYF
TRBV6-1	NA	TRBD2	TRBJ2-5	TGTGCCAGCAGCGGAATCGCGGGAGAACAAGAGACCCAGTACTTC	CASSGIAGEQETQYF
TRBV6-1	many	NA	TRBJ2-7	TGTGCCAGCAGTCATGGGGACTCCTACGAGCAGTACTTC	CASSHGDSYEQYF
TRBV4-2	many	NA	TRBJ1-6	TGTGCCAGCAGCCAAGATAGGAGGAGCTCCTATAATTCACCCCTCCACTTT	CASSQDRRSSYNSPLHF
TRBV27	few	NA	TRBJ2-3	TGTGCCAGCAGTCTTAAAGATACGCAGTATTTT	CASSLKDTQYF
TRBV4-1	NA	NA	TRBJ2-7	TGCGCGAGCAGCCAGGGAAAGGGCTACGAGCAGGACTTC	CASSQGKGYEQDF
TRBV6-2/TRBV6-3	many	TRBD2	TRBJ2-3	TGTGCCAGCCGTAGCGGGAGGAGGGCAGATGCGCAGTATTTT	CASRSGRRADAQYF
TRBV7-3	many	NA	TRBJ1-3	TGTGCCAGCAGCGTTCGCAGGGCAGGGATTAACCAATTCTCTGGAAACACCATATATTTT	CASSVRRAGINQFSGNTIYF
TRBV18	many	NA	TRBJ1-6	TGTGCCAGCTCACCATTTCCGGAGACAGGAACTAATTCACCCCTCCACTTT	CASSPFPETGTNSPLHF
TRBV7-9	many	NA	TRBJ1-5	TGTGCCAGCAGCTTAGGCACCGATCAGCCCCAGCATTTT	CASSLGTDQPQHF
TRBV12-3/TRBV12-4	NA	TRBD1	TRBJ1-1	TGTGACAGCAGTTCACAGGGGGCTGTCACTGAAGCTTACTTT	CDSSSQGAVTEAYF
TRBV30	many	NA	TRBJ1-4	TGTGCCTGGAGTGTGGGCGGCGGGAGTGAAAAACTGTTTTTT	CAWSVGGGSEKLFF
TRBV20-1	many	TRBD2	TRBJ2-3	TGCAGTGCTAGAGCGCTAGCGGGGGGGCCAGATACGCAGTATTTT	CSARALAGGPDTQYF
TRBV18	many	TRBD2	TRBJ2-7	TGTGCCAGCTCAGGAGCGGGAGGGAGCGAGCAGTACTTC	CASSGAGGSEQYF
TRBV4-2	many	NA	TRBJ1-5	TGTGCCAGCAGCCAAGGAGCGGACTATAGCAATCAGCCCCAGCATTTT	CASSQGADYSNQPQHF
TRBV28	many	NA	TRBJ2-6	TGTGCCAGCAGTTTAACCCGGACTGGGGCCAACGTCCTGACTTTC	CASSLTRTGANVLTF
TRBV11-2	many	TRBD2	TRBJ2-7	TGTGCCAGCAGCTGGACCGGGACTAGCGGGGGGCGAGAGCAGTACTTC	CASSWTGTSGGREQYF
TRBV5-5	many	NA	TRBJ1-4	TGTGCCAGCAGCTTGTATGAAAAACTGTTTTTT	CASSLYEKLFF
TRBV30	many	TRBD1	TRBJ1-6	TGTGCCTGCACCATAAACAGGGGGAATTCACCCCTCCACTTT	CACTINRGNSPLHF
TRBV11-2	many	TRBD2	TRBJ2-2	TGTGCCAGCAGTCCCCTTGGGGGGGGGAGGACCGGGGAGCTGTTTTTT	CASSPLGGGRTGELFF
TRBV4-1	NA	NA	TRBJ2-7	TGCGCCAGCAGCCAAGATCTATACAGTGGGATCTACGAGCAGTACTTC	CASSQDLYSGIYEQYF
TRBV6-5	NA	NA	TRBJ1-5	TGTGCCAGCAGTTCCGGGGTTCAGCCCCAGCATTTT	CASSSGVQPQHF
TRBV28	NA	NA	TRBJ2-1	TGTGCCAGCAGTTCAGTCGGCAGTTTCTCCTACAACGAGCAGTTCTTC	CASSSVGSFSYNEQFF
TRBV28	few	NA	TRBJ1-2	TGTGCCAGCAATATGCCCGGGTTTGATGGCTACACCTTC	CASNMPGFDGYTF